This record looks at one T cell receptor beta chain sequence and its context. What this receptor recognizes is not known. No much larger clone is present one base from it, and per-base qualities are unavailable. Libraries were built with the immunoSEQ multiplex PCR assay. For the multiplex PCR, a mixture combining 60 forward primers for TCR Vbeta segments and 13 reverse primers for TCR Jbeta segments was used. A multiplex PCR assay on genomic DNA amplified the CDR3 region of rearranged TCR beta genes. The Illumina HiSeq System was used to sequence the amplified TCR beta libraries as 87-base-pair reads. The original pipeline was this. A later analysis counted approximately 84 million unique TCR beta chains across the 550 to 700 repertoires, and roughly 11 million of these chains were shared by at least two donors. A nearest-neighbor algorithm error-corrected the raw reads and collapsed the reads into unique sequences, merging closely related sequences to remove PCR and sequencing errors. To assign V, D and J gene segments, CDR3 sequences were aligned to IMGT reference sequences. For a sequence to be retained, at least a six-nucleotide match to both a V gene segment and a J gene segment was required. Rearrangements were called productive when the CDR3 lacked stop codons and stayed in frame with V and J; all others were non-productive. Following IMGT convention, CDR3 was defined as the stretch from the second conserved V-encoded cysteine to the conserved J-encoded phenylalanine. Sequences without an unambiguous match to a single V gene segment were excluded from the earlier analysis of over 500 of the donors. An earlier analysis of 500 to 600 of the donors classified V segments as functional when productive rearrangements were above 56.7% and as segregating when the standard deviation between donors was above 5%. To diagnose cytomegalovirus status from the catalog of TCR beta chain sequences, a statistical classification framework was built. V and J gene assignment, in a later analysis, came from comparing TCR nucleotide sequences with IMGT/GENE-DB human TR gene sequences. Using the TCRdist pipeline, a later analysis assigned CDR3 sequences along with most-parsimonious VDJ recombination scenarios. In a later analysis, each TCR beta chain was defined by its CDR3 amino acid sequence together with its V-gene family, and reads without a unique V-gene family were excluded. To address suspected cross-contamination and a sequencing artifact, a later analysis removed 592 highly shared, low-generation-probability nucleotide sequences. In a later analysis, a clonal expansion index was calculated for each public chain from normalized within-repertoire ranks of inferred template counts. In a later analysis, generation probabilities were computed with a VDJ recombination model fitted to out-of-frame rearrangements, and the resulting probabilities were checked against IGoR. In a later analysis, hypergeometric tests were used to score TCR-TCR, TCR-HLA and TCR-CMV co-occurrence, with a repertoire-size bias correction applied to TCR pairs. A later analysis estimated false discovery rates by permuting HLA or CMV assignments 20 times. In a later analysis, co-occurring TCRs were grouped using DBSCAN, and TCRdist sequence similarity was added for clustering within HLA-allele-positive subsets. Repertoires with fewer than 30,000 or more than 120,000 public chains were left out of co-occurrence clustering, as were roughly five repertoires with anomalous nucleotide sharing. TCRdb took this table from immuneACCESS and kept in-frame rearrangements with V and J called. Such tables lack part of the clones; where checked against another copy, unresolved V genes explain under half of the gap, and the rest is unexplained. V and J calls and clone size are those listed in that table; D and trimming were worked out from the DNA. This sample has nearly 200,000 clones in its table, and 75% to 90% of those were observed once. 6.5% of the sample is taken by the ten largest.

V is clipped by 0 bases and J by 11 bases, and the sequence between their germline boundaries is 11 bases long. For CDR1 and CDR2, the germline V gene lists SGHDT and YYEEEE. From its cysteine to its phenylalanine, the CDR3 spans 12 amino acids. The read is trimmed to its CDR3 DNA, 36 bases read in frame from base 1. The cohort consisted of approximately 690 healthy bone marrow donors. All cohort members were sampled while nominally healthy, although unrecorded immune exposures were likely present. The donor was CMV seropositive and belonged to the group of 250 to 300 seropositive cohort members. A peripheral blood sample was provided by each donor, and peripheral blood mononuclear cells were used for TCR beta sequencing. The Qiagen DNeasy Blood Extraction Kit was used to extract genomic DNA from the blood cell samples. These data belong to a study of cytomegalovirus exposure and HLA in healthy donors (dated by TCRdb to about 2017). Study-wide context: In an earlier analysis of some 610 of the donors, 250 to 350 Gb of sequence data and 117 million unique TCR beta sequences from about 190 million T cells were reported. Rather than using new phenotypic data, the later analysis identified candidate immune exposures from TCR beta sequences and from how often those sequences occurred across donors. Among roughly 370 genotyped donors of the cohort, an average of approximately 230,000 unique TCR beta nucleotide sequences were sequenced per donor, roughly 18% of them non-productive. Every discovery cohort repertoire had been produced on one sequencing platform. A separate validation cohort of approximately 130 different subjects was used in addition to the roughly 620-subject first cohort. The number of donors typed differed by locus, with roughly 620-630 for A, B, C, DRB1 and DQB1, 522 for DQA1, some 570 for DPA1, and over 400 for DPB1. An earlier analysis of about 620 of the donors applied high-throughput TCR beta sequencing to assess whether each TCR beta V gene segment acted as functional or pseudogenic. The aim of the study was to test whether cataloging public T cell receptors could identify signatures of past pathogen exposure. Roughly 5 DR-DQ haplotypes were handled as single units for association and clustering, since linkage in the cohort was strong. Of the roughly 400 genotyped donors, around 81% fell in the genetic ancestry cluster associated with self-reported Caucasian donors. A later analysis re-analyzed previously published TCR beta repertoires from approximately 670 donors and added high-resolution HLA genotyping to study TCR occurrence patterns. The study profiled the T cell repertoires of 666 subjects by immunosequencing and related them to cytomegalovirus serostatus. A later genetic analysis took genome-wide SNP genotypes for about 65% of the 666 donors and used that subset as a discovery cohort. HLA typing covered class I and class II loci at four-digit resolution. Around 300 gigabases of sequencing data and tens of millions of unique TCR sequences were included in an early release covering about 600 HLA-typed donors. To predict cytomegalovirus infection status, the study brought together high-throughput TCR immunosequencing, statistical association of individual TCRs with disease status, and machine learning. Alongside the repertoire data, information on donor age, sex, ethnicity and CMV serostatus was compiled. Overall results and qualifications from the work: A cluster of highly shared sequence variants was judged likely to represent a technical artifact of the sequencing pipeline. A further reported finding was that TCR beta sequences accurately predicted the HLA-A and HLA-B alleles for most subjects in the first cohort. In both the original and validation cohorts, the classifier was reported to diagnose cytomegalovirus status with high specificity and sensitivity. Sequencing depth was assumed to be roughly uniform across donors in the presence/absence analyses, though that assumption may not hold. Specific HLA alleles were associated with 16,951 TCR beta sequences at a false discovery rate of 0.05 in a later analysis. In a later genetic analysis, fewer N-insertions in productive TCRs were reported among donors in an Asian-associated ancestry cluster than the roughly 700-donor mean. A later analysis found that most CMV-associated TCR beta chains appeared HLA-restricted, with HLA associations seemingly driven largely by CMV exposure. Some IMGT-functional V segments, including TRBV6-2 and TRBV6-3, could not be told apart with the 87-base-pair reads, so those segments were excluded. According to a later analysis, TCR association rates differed among HLA loci, with DRB1 alleles showing the most associated TCRs and HLA-C alleles showing the fewest. Because some donors lacked HLA typing at each locus, the association tests relied only on the typed subset. Broadly in line with IMGT annotations, most TCR beta V segments showed up in productive rearrangements about 87% or about 30% of the time in an earlier analysis of 450 to 600 of the donors. A later genetic analysis associated a missense DCLRE1C variant with V-gene and J-gene trimming of TCR beta chains, and an independent cohort replicated the association. Around 16 rarely observed V segments, including chromosome 9 orphons, were excluded from the earlier analysis of just under 600 of the donors because counts were too low. A total of roughly 160 TCR beta chains were listed by the study as associated with cytomegalovirus. Linkage disequilibrium might explain the correlated functional status among segregating V segments, but an unknown experimental factor could not be excluded. When HLA alleles, especially DR and DQ, strongly co-occurred, TCR associations were difficult to assign to individual alleles. In vitro tests confirmed that a few of the cytomegalovirus-associated TCR beta chains recognize cytomegalovirus antigens. CMV serostatus was the only immune exposure information available for the cohort. Only TCR beta chains were sequenced in this cohort, and the absence of alpha or paired-chain data limited detectable features. According to the authors, the approach could potentially be generalized to other disease states and immunological phenotypes. In a later analysis, several top co-occurrence clusters were reported to appear linked to parvovirus B19, influenza, CMV and Epstein-Barr virus. While some public TCRs were present in many individuals, most TCR sequences turned up only very rarely across donors. Compared with equally common non-associated chains, HLA-associated TCR beta chains in a later analysis were more clonally expanded and had lower generation probabilities.

The sequencing sample was made of PBMCs. Recombination joined TRBV5-6 with TRBJ1-1; no D segment can be confidently identified. The TCR sequence derives from a woman in her 50s in good health and CMV-seropositive. In nucleotide form, the sequence is TGTGCCAGCAGCTTGGGGTCTATCGGGGCTTTCTTT. It is translated as CASSLGSIGAFF.